The 8 T cell receptor beta chains listed next were all sequenced from one sample in a study of blood T cells in healthy people across ages. PCR was performed a second time for 7 to 11 cycles using a sample-barcoded 5' primer and a J-beta primer mix. MiXCR was run by TCRdb on the 5' RACE reads, yielding one entry per CDR3 protein. The repertoire holds roughly 900,000 distinct CDR3 sequences, with about 48% as singletons. Sequenced: blood. These receptors all come from a man aged 30 to 45 in good health.

The J gene is TRBJ2-3, the V gene TRBV29-1; D may be TRBD2 (7 bases). Trimming removed 3 bases at V and 4 bases at J, with 20 bases between. Per the germline V gene, CDR1 is SQVTM and CDR2 is ANQGSEA. The CDR3 is 16 residues long. The CDR3 nucleotides are TGCAGCGTTGACCCTTCGTCCGGGGGGCTTCCAGATACGCAGTATTTT. Amino acids: CSVDPSSGGLPDTQYF.

The chain recombines TRBV20-1 with TRBJ1-2; D call uncertain. Deletions cut 5 bases from V and 1 base from J, with 8 bases between. Germline lookup yields CDR1 DFQATT and CDR2 SNEGSKA (reference sequence). This CDR3 region has 12 residues. The CDR3 spells CSAHEGNYGYTF. The CDR3 DNA is TGCAGTGCTCACGAGGGTAACTATGGCTACACCTTC.

This chain links TRBV20-1 with TRBJ1-2; 8 positions agree with TRBD1. After removal of 3 bases from V and 8 bases from J, the junction contained 8 bases not matched to a gene. The CDR3 is 13 amino acids. Germline CDR1 DFQATT, CDR2 SNEGSKA (reference sequence). The CDR3 sequence is CSASTPGGNGYTF. CDR3 bases: TGCAGTGCTAGTACCCCAGGGGGCAACGGCTACACCTTC.

This clonotype was recorded a few times. The chain links TRBV21-1 to TRBJ2-3; TRBD2 was called by the table and not checked on the DNA. TRBV21-1 is a known pseudogene. The CDR3 has 13 residues. CDR3 residues: CASSNERGDAQYF. The CDR3 region has the DNA TGTGCCAGCAGCAACGAGCGGGGGGATGCGCAGTATTTT.

DNA for the CDR3: TGCGCCAGCAGCCAAGAGACAAGGACTAGGAGCACAGATACGCAGTATTTT. It translates to CASSQETRTRSTDTQYF. This sequence joins TRBV4-1 and TRBJ2-3, with 7 bases aligning to TRBD2. CDR3 length equals 17 residues. V lost 0 bases to trimming and J lost 0 bases; unmatched junction nucleotides: 6. The germline V gene encodes CDR1 MGHRA and CDR2 YSYEKL.

CDR3 sequence (DNA): TGCAGTGCTGGACAGGGGTACAATCAGCCCCAGCATTTT. This codes for CSAGQGYNQPQHF. The rearrangement uses TRBV20-1 and TRBJ1-5, with 9 bases that match TRBD1. This CDR3 region has 13 residues. Looked up from germline, CDR1 is DFQATT and CDR2 is SNEGSKA (reference sequence). V was clipped by 5 bases and J by 3 bases; unmatched bases: 2.

The chain recombines TRBV7-2 with TRBJ1-2; D might be TRBD1 (6 bases). The CDR3 has 14 residues. Per the germline V gene, CDR1 is SGHTA and CDR2 is FQGNSA. The V end was cut by 5 bases, the J end by 4 bases, with 14 bases between. As DNA, the CDR3 is TGTGCCAGCAGCACCCCTCAGGGGACCTATGGCTACACCTTC. This translates into CASSTPQGTYGYTF.

The genes are TRBV27 and TRBJ2-7; D is ambiguous. The germline V gene has CDR1 MNHEY and CDR2 SMNVEV (reference sequence). The CDR3 spans 14 residues. Trimming stripped 5 bases from V and 2 bases from J, with 13 bases between. The CDR3 DNA reads TGTGCCAGCAGTCCCGGCGTCAGCCCCTACGAGCAGTACTTC. Residues: CASSPGVSPYEQYF.